This TCR beta chain was profiled in a study of blood T cell repertoires in COVID-19. Study as a whole: The United States, Italy and Spain provided the acute and convalescent COVID-19 samples.

The Seattle patients, enrolled during active infection, were followed longitudinally. In the original processing: Using reference gene primer amplification, nucleated cell counts were estimated. Data came from immunoSEQ multiplex PCR; TCRdb stores just in-frame clones and leaves some out. The V and J calls and clone size are taken from that table; D and trimming were inferred from the DNA. The profile shows about 170,000 clones, under 85% of them singletons. Sequenced material: peripheral blood. The sequence was collected from a man older than 75 with COVID-19, enrolled during active disease.

CDR3 sequence (DNA): TGTGCCAGTACCGAGACAGGGAGCGCCTATAATTCACCCCTCCACTTT. Its translation is CASTETGSAYNSPLHF. V is TRBV19 and J is TRBJ1-6; 7 positions match TRBD1. From germline, CDR1 is LNHDA and CDR2 SQIVND (reference sequence). The J segment lost 2 bases and the V segment lost 7 bases, leaving 8 bases of the junction unmatched. This CDR3 spans 16 amino acids. Supplemented by reference TRBV19 and TRBJ1-6, the full variable domain reads DGGITQSPKYLFRKEGQNVTLSCEQNLNHDAMYWYRQDPGQGLRLIYYSQIVNDFQKGDIAEGYSVSREKKESFPLTVTSAQKNPTAFYLCASTETGSAYNSPLHFGNGTRLTVT.